Listed below are T cell receptor beta chains from one sample, sequenced in a study of radiotherapy plus CTLA-4 blockade in lung cancer. Measured with immunoSEQ multiplex PCR; TCRdb has only the in-frame clones, and not every one. The sample has under 50,000 clones, more than 75% seen once. The sample in question was peripheral blood, obtained from a patient treated with radiotherapy plus ipilimumab. These TCRs come from a human donor with non-small cell lung cancer that progressed on radiotherapy plus ipilimumab. Each CDR3 is given without its conserved first and last residue.

J: TRBJ1-5; V: TRBV2; length: 12; CDR3: ASTLNVGNQPQH
J: TRBJ2-7; V: TRBV4-2; length: 14; CDR3: ASSQGASGETYEQY
J: TRBJ1-2; V: TRBV7-8; length: 13; CDR3: ASSLETGRRDGYT
J: TRBJ2-7; V: TRBV7-9; length: 9; CDR3: ASRAGYEQY
J: TRBJ2-7; V: TRBV29-1; length: 11; CDR3: SAGQGGVYEQY
J: TRBJ1-6; V: TRBV9; length: 13; CDR3: ASSASQGSNSPLH
J: TRBJ2-4; V: TRBV2; length: 17; CDR3: ASSPTRSGLNIAKNIQY
J: TRBJ2-5; V: TRBV5-1; length: 12; CDR3: ASSLELHQETQY
J: TRBJ2-2; V: TRBV5-1; length: 14; CDR3: ASRMSSLSNTGELF
J: TRBJ1-4; V: TRBV6-6; length: 13; CDR3: ASSSQAPGGEKLF
J: TRBJ1-2; V: TRBV15; length: 14; CDR3: ATSRDVTGATGGYT
J: TRBJ2-7; V: TRBV27; length: 14; CDR3: ASSRDRPNLGYEQY
J: TRBJ2-7; V: TRBV27; length: 12; CDR3: ASSLSRQTSEQY
J: TRBJ1-2; V: TRBV15; length: 15; CDR3: ATSSLLGQETNYGYT
J: TRBJ2-5; V: TRBV11-3; length: 13; CDR3: ASSLGRGNQETQY
J: TRBJ1-2; V: TRBV28; length: 10; CDR3: ASSLSGYGYT
J: TRBJ2-2; V: TRBV19; length: 12; CDR3: ASASQGGTGELF
J: TRBJ1-2; V: TRBV7-9; length: 11; CDR3: ASSTRTGWGYT
J: TRBJ2-2; V: TRBV7-3; length: 15; CDR3: ASSARIAGGPTGELF
J: TRBJ2-2; V: TRBV5-4; length: 15; CDR3: ASSLMWGGASAGELF
J: NA; V: TRBV5-1; length: 12; CDR3: ASSITGQLYEQY
J: TRBJ1-1; V: TRBV27; length: 13; CDR3: ASSFGGYGNTEAF
J: TRBJ2-1; V: TRBV10-3; length: 13; CDR3: AISDGGAFGNEQF
J: TRBJ2-1; V: TRBV10-2; length: 12; CDR3: ASSELGPYNEQF
J: TRBJ1-1; V: TRBV20-1; length: 7; CDR3: TVDTEAF
J: TRBJ2-3; V: TRBV6-5; length: 10; CDR3: ASRRGYDTQY
J: TRBJ1-1; V: TRBV27; length: 8; CDR3: ASRLPEAF
J: TRBJ1-2; V: TRBV14; length: 13; CDR3: ASSQVTGWNYGYT
J: TRBJ2-1; V: TRBV5-1; length: 17; CDR3: ASSFLGLAGGLIYNEQF
J: TRBJ2-7; V: TRBV4-1; length: 14; CDR3: ASSRWGTSGSYEQY
J: TRBJ2-5; V: TRBV6-4; length: 13; CDR3: ASSDLWGDGETQY
J: TRBJ1-4; V: TRBV5-1; length: 13; CDR3: ASSQIRGSNEKLF
J: TRBJ1-1; V: TRBV7-8; length: 13; CDR3: ASSLVEYRNTEAF
J: TRBJ2-7; V: TRBV19; length: 14; CDR3: ASSIVGQGVPGEQY